This T cell receptor beta chain appears in the sequencing data of a study of T cell responses to AZD1222 COVID-19 vaccine. Study as a whole: Pooling was applied to second doses at about 4 or about 12 weeks.

Germline CDR1 is MNHEY and CDR2 is SVGAGI. This CDR3 is built from 16 residues. V shed 2 bases and J shed 4 bases, with 17 bases lying between them. Points on this clone: What it binds is not known.

Study-wide results and caveats: The donor cohort was predominantly white British with a female majority, and clonal diversity may have been underestimated.

TCRdb keeps only in-frame clones here, not all; method: immunoSEQ multiplex PCR. The sample shows around 120,000 clones, approximately 85% of them seen only once. V is TRBV6-5 and J is TRBJ1-2, with a possible D match to TRBD1 (5 bases). This clonotype originated in an adult in good health. Sample: peripheral blood, taken on day 0 of AZD1222 vaccination. The CDR3 loop reads CASSYARNVRAYGYTF. CDR3 coding DNA: TGTGCCAGCAGTTACGCCAGGAACGTCAGGGCCTATGGCTACACCTTC.